The source of this T cell receptor (beta chain) is a study of blood T cell repertoires in COVID-19. Sequencing was performed with immunoSEQ multiplex PCR; in TCRdb, only in-frame clones are kept and a portion is missing. The table records a few hundred thousand clones, 83% of them present only once. The CDR3 has 12 residues. V was clipped by 2 bases and J by 4 bases, with 6 bases between them. The chain links TRBV12-3 or TRBV12-4 to TRBJ2-7; perhaps TRBD2 as D (5 bases). The sample taken for sequencing was peripheral blood. The receptor comes from a woman aged 45 to 65 with acute or convalescent COVID-19. CDR3 DNA sequence: TGTGCCAGCAGTTTACGGGGTTACGAGCAGTACTTC. Translation gives CASSLRGYEQYF.